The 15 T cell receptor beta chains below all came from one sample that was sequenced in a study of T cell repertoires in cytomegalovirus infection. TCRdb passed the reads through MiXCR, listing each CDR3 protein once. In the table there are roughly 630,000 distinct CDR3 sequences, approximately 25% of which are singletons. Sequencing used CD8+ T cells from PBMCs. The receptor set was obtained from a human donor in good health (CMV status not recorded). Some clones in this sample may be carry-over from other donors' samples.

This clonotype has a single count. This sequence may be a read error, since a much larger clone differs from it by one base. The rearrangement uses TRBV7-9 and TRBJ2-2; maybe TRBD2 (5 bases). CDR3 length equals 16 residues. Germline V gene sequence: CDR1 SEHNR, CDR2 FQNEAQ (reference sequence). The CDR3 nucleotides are TGTGCCAACAGCCCTTCCTATGGACTCAACACCGGGGAGCTGTTTTTT. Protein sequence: CANSPSYGLNTGELFF.

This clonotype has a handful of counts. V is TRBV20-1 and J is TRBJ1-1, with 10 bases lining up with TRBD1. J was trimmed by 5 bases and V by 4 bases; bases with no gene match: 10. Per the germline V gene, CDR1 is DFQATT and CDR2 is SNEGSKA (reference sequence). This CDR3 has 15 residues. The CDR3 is CSATDIDRGQTEAFF. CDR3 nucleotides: TGCAGTGCTACGGACATTGACAGGGGGCAGACTGAAGCTTTCTTT.

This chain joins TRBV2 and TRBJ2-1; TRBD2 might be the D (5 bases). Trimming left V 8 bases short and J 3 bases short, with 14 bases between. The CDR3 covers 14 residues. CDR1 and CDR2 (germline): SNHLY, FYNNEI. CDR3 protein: CASGERPYYNEQFF. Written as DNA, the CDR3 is TGTGCCAGCGGGGAGCGGCCTTACTACAATGAGCAGTTCTTC.

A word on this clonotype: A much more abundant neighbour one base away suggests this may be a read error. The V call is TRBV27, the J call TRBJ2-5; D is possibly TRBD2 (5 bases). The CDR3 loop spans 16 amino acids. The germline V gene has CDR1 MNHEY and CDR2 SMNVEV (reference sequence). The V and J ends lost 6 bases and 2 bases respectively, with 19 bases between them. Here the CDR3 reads CASRPLTCGLQETQYF. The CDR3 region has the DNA TGTGCCAGCAGACCTCTGACTTGCGGGTTACAAGAGACCCAGTACTTC.

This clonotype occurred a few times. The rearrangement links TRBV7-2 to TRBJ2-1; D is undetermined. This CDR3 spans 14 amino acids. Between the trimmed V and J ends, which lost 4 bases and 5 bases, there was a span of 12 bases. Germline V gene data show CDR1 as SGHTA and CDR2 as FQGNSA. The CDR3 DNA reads TGTGCCAGCAGCTCCATTGAACTGGACAATGAGCAGTTCTTC. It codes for CASSSIELDNEQFF.

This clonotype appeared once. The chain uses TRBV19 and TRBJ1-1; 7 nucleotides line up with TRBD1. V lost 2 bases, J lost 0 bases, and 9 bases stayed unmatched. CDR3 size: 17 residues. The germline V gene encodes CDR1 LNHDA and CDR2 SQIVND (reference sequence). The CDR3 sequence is CASSISGRQGLNTEAFF. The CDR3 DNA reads TGTGCCAGTAGTATAAGCGGGAGACAGGGACTGAACACTGAAGCTTTCTTT.

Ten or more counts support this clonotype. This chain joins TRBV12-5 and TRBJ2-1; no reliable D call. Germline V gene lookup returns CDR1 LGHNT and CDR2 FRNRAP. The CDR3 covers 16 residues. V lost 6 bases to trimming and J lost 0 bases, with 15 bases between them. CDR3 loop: CASGLLGGSSYNEQFF. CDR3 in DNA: TGTGCTAGTGGACTCCTGGGCGGTAGCTCCTACAATGAGCAGTTCTTC.

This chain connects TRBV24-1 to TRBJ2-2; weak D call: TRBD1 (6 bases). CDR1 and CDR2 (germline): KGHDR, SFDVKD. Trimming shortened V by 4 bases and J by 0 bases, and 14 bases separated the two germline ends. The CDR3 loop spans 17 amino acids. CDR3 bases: TGTGCCACCAGTGACCGCCAGACAGGACCGAACACCGGGGAGCTGTTTTTT. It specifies CATSDRQTGPNTGELFF.

The CDR3 spells CSVDWAGNTEAFF. DNA for the CDR3: TGCAGCGTTGATTGGGCAGGGAACACTGAAGCTTTCTTT. V gene TRBV29-1 combines with J gene TRBJ1-1; no reliable D call. This CDR3 contains 13 residues. V lost 3 bases, J lost 1 base, and 9 bases lay in between. Per germline, CDR1 SQVTM and CDR2 ANQGSEA.

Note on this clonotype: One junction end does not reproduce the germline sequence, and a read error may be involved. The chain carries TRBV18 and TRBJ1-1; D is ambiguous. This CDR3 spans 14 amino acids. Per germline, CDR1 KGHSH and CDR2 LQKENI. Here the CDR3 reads CASSLDERNSEAFF. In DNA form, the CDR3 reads TGTGCCAGCTCACTCGACGAAAGGAACTCTGAAGCTTTCTTT.

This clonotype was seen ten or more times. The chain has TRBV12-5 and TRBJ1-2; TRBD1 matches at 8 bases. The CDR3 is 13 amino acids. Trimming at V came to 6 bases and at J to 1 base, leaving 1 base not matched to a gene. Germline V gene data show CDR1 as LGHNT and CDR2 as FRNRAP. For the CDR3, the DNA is TGTGCTAGTGGCACAGGGGGTAACTATGGCTACACCTTC. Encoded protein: CASGTGGNYGYTF.

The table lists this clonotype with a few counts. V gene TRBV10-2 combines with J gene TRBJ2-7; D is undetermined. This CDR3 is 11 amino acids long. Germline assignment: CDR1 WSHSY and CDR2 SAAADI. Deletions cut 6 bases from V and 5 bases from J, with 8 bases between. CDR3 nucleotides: TGCGCCAGCAGCATTTGGGACGAGCAGTACTTC. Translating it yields CASSIWDEQYF.

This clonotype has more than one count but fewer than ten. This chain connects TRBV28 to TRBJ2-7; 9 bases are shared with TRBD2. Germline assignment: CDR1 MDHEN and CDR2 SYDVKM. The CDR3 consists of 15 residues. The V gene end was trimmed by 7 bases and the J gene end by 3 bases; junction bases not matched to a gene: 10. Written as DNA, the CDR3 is TGTGCCAGCACCCTAGTCCTAGCGGGGCACTACGAGCAGTACTTC. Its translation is CASTLVLAGHYEQYF. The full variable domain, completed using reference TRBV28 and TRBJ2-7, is DVKVTQSSRYLVKRTGEKVFLECVQDMDHENMFWYRQDPGLGLRLIYFSYDVKMKEKGDIPEGYSVSREKKERFSLILESASTNQTSMYLCASTLVLAGHYEQYFGPGTRLTVT.

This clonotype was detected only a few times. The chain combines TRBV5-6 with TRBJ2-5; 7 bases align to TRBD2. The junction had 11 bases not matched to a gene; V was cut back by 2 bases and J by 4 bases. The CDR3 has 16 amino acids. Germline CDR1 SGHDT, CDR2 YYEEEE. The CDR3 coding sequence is TGTGCCAGCAGCTTTTCGGGACTTGGGGGGGGAGAGACCCAGTACTTC. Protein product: CASSFSGLGGGETQYF.

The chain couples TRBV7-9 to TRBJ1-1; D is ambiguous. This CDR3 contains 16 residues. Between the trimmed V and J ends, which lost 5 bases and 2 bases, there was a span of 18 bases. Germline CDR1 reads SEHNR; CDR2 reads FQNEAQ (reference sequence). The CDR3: CASSGRIGSPNTEAFF. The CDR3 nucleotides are TGTGCCAGCAGCGGACGCATAGGGTCCCCCAACACTGAAGCTTTCTTT.